This T cell receptor beta chain was sequenced in a study of metastatic and nonmetastatic thyroid tumors. Study-level information: The study looked at repertoires side by side in blood and in tumor or nodule tissue from malignant and benign thyroid patients.

Until they underwent thyroid surgery, no patient had received any treatment. Trimming shortened V by 5 bases and J by 4 bases, and 16 bases separated the two germline ends. The CDR3 runs 15 residues. Per germline, CDR1 SGHAT and CDR2 FQNNGV. With respect to this clone: Its specificity is not known.

Overall study findings and caveats: Reported TCR beta diversity, measured in blood and tumor, was significantly higher for malignant thyroid tumors than for benign nodules.

Original handling: The study built a papillary thyroid cancer distant-metastasis classifier from CDR3 differences across clinicopathological groups. TCRdb reanalyzed the PCR reads with MiXCR. TCRdb's processing, not the study's, gives the V and J calls here. This table holds 30,000 or so clones, 29% found once. The sequence was collected from a female donor with papillary thyroid cancer or a benign thyroid nodule (not recorded which). Some clones in this sample may be carry-over from other donors' samples. Sequenced: blood. The rearrangement joins TRBV11-2 to TRBJ2-3, with D tentatively TRBD1 or TRBD2 (5 bases each). The CDR3 spells CASSSWTWGADTQYF. The CDR3 region has the DNA TGTGCCAGCAGCAGCTGGACATGGGGAGCAGATACGCAGTATTTT.